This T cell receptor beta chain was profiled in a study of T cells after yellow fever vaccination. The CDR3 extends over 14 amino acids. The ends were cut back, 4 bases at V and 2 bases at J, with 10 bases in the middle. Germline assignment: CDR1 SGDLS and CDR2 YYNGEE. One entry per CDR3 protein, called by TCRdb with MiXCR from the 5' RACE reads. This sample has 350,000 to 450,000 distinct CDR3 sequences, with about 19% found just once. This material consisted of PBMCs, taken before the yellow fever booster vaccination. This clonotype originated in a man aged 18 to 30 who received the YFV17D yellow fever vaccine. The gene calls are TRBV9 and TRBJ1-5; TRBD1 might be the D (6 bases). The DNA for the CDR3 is TGTGCCAGCAGCCCGAGACAGGGCAATCAGCCCCAGCATTTT. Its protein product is CASSPRQGNQPQHF.